This passage covers 22 T cell receptor beta chains from one sample sequenced in a study of cytomegalovirus exposure and HLA in healthy donors. PCR employed 60 Vbeta and 13 Jbeta primers. This table comes from immunoSEQ multiplex PCR, and its TCRdb copy is limited to in-frame clones, with some not included. The table lists about 93,000 clones, over 75% of them singletons. Sequencing was carried out using PBMCs. The receptors come from a man between 45 and 60 years old in good health and CMV-seronegative.

This chain connects TRBV19 to TRBJ1-1; D is uncertain. The CDR3 has 13 amino acids. Trimming removed 4 bases from V and 3 bases from J, with 9 bases in between. CDR1 is LNHDA and CDR2 is SQIVND in the germline V gene (reference sequence). The CDR3: CASSKSRDTEAFF. The CDR3 region has the DNA TGTGCCAGTAGTAAGAGTCGGGACACTGAAGCTTTCTTT.

This clone came up a few times. The CDR3 sequence is CASSPLRTGELFF. The CDR3 nucleotides read TGTGCCAGCAGCCCTCTCAGGACCGGGGAGCTGTTTTTT. The chain joins TRBV14 to TRBJ2-2; D unresolved. The germline CDR1 and CDR2 sequences are SGHDN and FVKESK. The CDR3 is 13 amino acids. The V end lost 4 bases, the J end lost 5 bases, and 8 bases lay between the germline ends. The variable domain in full, completed from reference TRBV14 and TRBJ2-2, reads EAGVTQFPSHSVIEKGQTVTLRCDPISGHDNLYWYRRVMGKEIKFLLHFVKESKQDESGMPNNRFLAERTGGTYSTLKVQPAELEDSGVYFCASSPLRTGELFFGEGSRLTVL.

The chain links TRBV28 to TRBJ2-1; 7 bases match TRBD1. The CDR3 runs 14 residues. V was pared by 3 bases and J by 12 bases, with 11 bases of the junction left unmatched. Looked up from germline, CDR1 is MDHEN and CDR2 is SYDVKM. The CDR3 sequence is CASSFGPGGSSQFF. The CDR3 DNA follows: TGTGCCAGCAGTTTTGGGCCAGGGGGATCATCGCAGTTCTTC.

The chain has TRBV6-6 and TRBJ1-4; tentative D call: TRBD1 (6 bases). The V gene's germline CDR1 is MNHNY and CDR2 SVGAGI (reference sequence). V lost 0 bases and J 5 bases, leaving 7 bases between the germline ends. CDR3 length equals 14 residues. DNA of the CDR3: TGTGCCAGCAGTTACTCGGGGACAAATGAAAAACTGTTTTTT. Protein product: CASSYSGTNEKLFF.

This clone was counted a single time. The CDR3 protein is CASSLGSGGSYNEQFF. In DNA, the CDR3 is TGTGCCAGCAGCTTAGGGTCAGGGGGTTCCTACAATGAGCAGTTCTTC. The chain links TRBV7-8 to TRBJ2-1, with 7 positions matching TRBD1. Germline-derived CDR1 and CDR2 are SGHVS and FQNEAQ. The V gene end was trimmed by 1 base and the J gene end by 1 base; junction bases not matched to a gene: 4. This CDR3 is built from 16 residues.

The chain links TRBV6-5 to TRBJ2-4; D perhaps matches TRBD1 (6 bases). The CDR3 totals 15 residues. CDR1 and CDR2 from the germline V gene are MNHEY and SVGAGI. Between the trimmed V and J ends, which lost 4 bases and 7 bases, there was a span of 17 bases. The CDR3 loop reads CASSFDRPPRNIQYF. The CDR3 DNA is TGTGCCAGCAGTTTCGACAGGCCCCCCAGGAACATTCAGTACTTC.

The chain carries TRBV10-3 and TRBJ2-1, with 10 bases aligning to TRBD2. J was trimmed by 9 bases and V by 8 bases; bases with no gene match: 4. CDR1 ENHRY and CDR2 SYGVKD come from the germline V gene. There are 12 residues in the CDR3. The DNA of the CDR3 is TGTGCCATCCAGCGGGAGGGAGGTGAGCAGTTCTTC. This encodes CAIQREGGEQFF.

This sequence joins TRBV28 and TRBJ2-7; weak D call: TRBD2 (7 bases). CDR3 length: 12 residues. The ends were cut back, 6 bases at V and 6 bases at J, with 12 bases in the middle. CDR1 and CDR2 (germline): MDHEN, SYDVKM. CDR3 coding DNA: TGTGCCAGCAGGGAGGGGGGGTTCGAGCAGTACTTC. Protein sequence: CASREGGFEQYF.

V usage is TRBV27 and J usage is TRBJ2-2; perhaps TRBD2 as D (6 bases). The germline V and J ends were trimmed by 6 bases and 1 base, with 6 bases remaining between them. The CDR3 totals 13 residues. Germline V gene data show CDR1 as MNHEY and CDR2 as SMNVEV (reference sequence). CDR3 in amino acids: CASRAGNTGELFF. The CDR3 region has the DNA TGTGCCAGCAGAGCGGGGAACACCGGGGAGCTGTTTTTT.

The chain joins TRBV5-5 to TRBJ2-6, with D maybe TRBD1 (6 bases). The CDR3 consists of 16 residues. Per germline, CDR1 SGHKS and CDR2 YYEKEE (reference sequence). V lost 2 bases and J 0 bases, leaving 9 bases between the germline ends. The CDR3 DNA sequence: TGTGCCAGCAGCTTCCAGGGGAGCTCTGGGGCCAACGTCCTGACTTTC. It specifies CASSFQGSSGANVLTF.

This chain links TRBV18 with TRBJ2-1, with 7 bases identical to TRBD2. This CDR3 comprises 16 residues. V dropped 2 bases and J dropped 0; count of bases not matched to a gene: 4. The germline gives CDR1 KGHSH, CDR2 LQKENI. The CDR3 spells CASSPRTSSSYNEQFF. The CDR3 nucleotides are TGTGCCAGCTCACCAAGGACTAGTAGCTCCTACAATGAGCAGTTCTTC.

The chain employs TRBV5-1 and TRBJ2-7; the match to TRBD1 covers 9 bases. This CDR3 spans 14 amino acids. Germline CDR1 SGHRS, CDR2 YFSETQ. V lost 4 bases and J lost 4; bases outside the gene matches: 6. The CDR3 DNA follows: TGCGCCAGCAGCACTGACAGGGGGAATTACGAGCAGTACTTC. Residues: CASSTDRGNYEQYF. Together with reference TRBV5-1 and TRBJ2-7, the CDR3 gives the full variable domain: KAGVTQTPRYLIKTRGQQVTLSCSPISGHRSVSWYQQTPGQGLQFLFEYFSETQRNKGNFPGRFSGRQFSNSRSEMNVSTLELGDSALYLCASSTDRGNYEQYFGPGTRLTVT.

J is TRBJ1-1 and V is TRBV15; TRBD1 might be the D (5 bases). The germline gives CDR1 LNHNV, CDR2 YYDKDF (reference sequence). The CDR3 sequence is 16 residues long. V lost 0 bases and J lost 1, with 12 bases in between. CDR3 amino acids: CATSRERRGQNTEAFF. CDR3 in DNA: TGTGCCACCAGCAGAGAGCGGAGGGGCCAGAACACTGAAGCTTTCTTT. Full variable domain (missing parts from reference TRBV15 and TRBJ1-1): DAMVIQNPRYQVTQFGKPVTLSCSQTLNHNVMYWYQQKSSQAPKLLFHYYDKDFNNEADTPDNFQSRRPNTSFCFLDIRSPGLGDTAMYLCATSRERRGQNTEAFFGQGTRLTVV.

The chain carries TRBV5-4 and TRBJ2-1, with D maybe TRBD2 (5 bases). The CDR3 spans 16 residues. The V and J ends lost 0 bases and 4 bases respectively, with 14 bases between them. Germline V gives CDR1 SGHNT, CDR2 YYREEE (reference sequence). CDR3 DNA sequence: TGTGCCAGCAGCTTGGTAGGTAGCGAAGGGTACAATGAGCAGTTCTTC. It encodes CASSLVGSEGYNEQFF.

The V call is TRBV2, the J call TRBJ2-7, with a weak D call TRBD1 (6 bases). V was pared by 6 bases and J by 3 bases, with 15 bases between. Germline-derived CDR1 and CDR2 are SNHLY and FYNNEI. This CDR3 contains 14 residues. CDR3 sequence: CASRGLQGDYEQYF. The DNA for the CDR3 is TGTGCCAGCAGGGGCCTACAGGGAGACTACGAGCAGTACTTC. The full variable domain, rest sourced from reference TRBV2 and TRBJ2-7, is EPEVTQTPSHQVTQMGQEVILRCVPISNHLYFYWYRQILGQKVEFLVSFYNNEISEKSEIFDDQFSVERPDGSNFTLKIRSTKLEDSAMYFCASRGLQGDYEQYFGPGTRLTVT.

This clone has only one observation. The CDR3 bases are TGTGCCAGCATCTCCCGTGAGGCGGCCCCGACGGTCGTAACCGGGGAGCTGTTTTTT. Protein product: CASISREAAPTVVTGELFF. This chain connects TRBV5-8 to TRBJ2-2; D remains unclear. The CDR3 consists of 19 residues. Trimming removed 6 bases at V and 5 bases at J, with 29 bases between. Per germline, CDR1 SGHTS and CDR2 YDEGEE.

The chain couples TRBV9 to TRBJ2-1, with TRBD2 matching over 8 bases. V trimming: 0 bases; J trimming: 3 bases; junction bases outside the gene matches: 5. Germline CDR1 and CDR2: SGDLS and YYNGEE. The CDR3 length is 16 residues. CDR3 coding DNA: TGTGCCAGCAGCGTAGGGTCGGGAGGGAGCTACAATGAGCAGTTCTTC. Translation: CASSVGSGGSYNEQFF.

The gene calls are TRBV6-5 and TRBJ1-2, with a weak D call TRBD1 (6 bases). The germline gives CDR1 MNHEY, CDR2 SVGAGI. Trimming took 6 bases from V and 6 from J, leaving 20 bases between them. CDR3 length: 15 amino acids. The CDR3, as DNA: TGTGCCAGCAGAAATCTCCGACAGGTTCGCAATGGCTACACCTTC. Its protein product is CASRNLRQVRNGYTF.

The chain couples TRBV7-8 to TRBJ2-7, with no clear D. Between the trimmed V and J ends, which lost 2 bases and 3 bases, there was a span of 11 bases. The CDR3 runs 14 residues. The V gene's germline CDR1 is SGHVS and CDR2 FQNEAQ. CDR3 region: CASSLPFRDYEQYF. CDR3 bases: TGTGCCAGCAGCTTACCCTTCCGAGACTACGAGCAGTACTTC.

This clone was seen only a few times. The chain combines TRBV5-4 with TRBJ2-6; 12 bases align to TRBD2. Germline CDR1 reads SGHNT; CDR2 reads YYREEE (reference sequence). The CDR3 spans 20 residues. J gave up 0 bases and V 4 bases, and 11 bases lay outside the gene matches. The CDR3: CASSAAPGTSGYSGANVLTF. As DNA, the CDR3 is TGTGCCAGCAGCGCAGCACCCGGGACTAGCGGGTACTCTGGGGCCAACGTCCTGACTTTC.

CDR3 loop: CASSRDGSSYNEQFF. Written as DNA, the CDR3 is TGTGCCAGCAGCCGAGACGGGAGCTCCTACAATGAGCAGTTCTTC. This rearrangement joins TRBV5-5 to TRBJ2-1; perhaps TRBD2 as D (6 bases). CDR1 is SGHKS, CDR2 YYEKEE, per germline (reference sequence). The CDR3 sequence is 15 residues long. Trimming cost V 4 bases and J 0 bases, with 11 bases left between them.

The chain employs TRBV7-2 and TRBJ1-2; tentative D call: TRBD1 (6 bases). Per germline, CDR1 SGHTA and CDR2 FQGNSA. The V and J ends lost 4 bases and 6 bases respectively, with 12 bases between them. This CDR3 is 13 amino acids long. The chain's CDR3 is CASSSQQGNGYTF. DNA for the CDR3: TGTGCCAGCAGCTCACAACAGGGTAATGGCTACACCTTC.